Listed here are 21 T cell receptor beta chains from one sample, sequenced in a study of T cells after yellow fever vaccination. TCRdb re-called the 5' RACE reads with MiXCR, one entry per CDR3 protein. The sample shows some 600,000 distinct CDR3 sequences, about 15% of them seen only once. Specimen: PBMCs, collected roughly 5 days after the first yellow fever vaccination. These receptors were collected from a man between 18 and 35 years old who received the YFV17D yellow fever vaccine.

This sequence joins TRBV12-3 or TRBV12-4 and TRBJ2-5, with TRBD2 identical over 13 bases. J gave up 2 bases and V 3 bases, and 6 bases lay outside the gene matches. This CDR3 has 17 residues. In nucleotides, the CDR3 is TGTGCCAGCAGTTTGAGACTAGCGGGGGGTAAACAAGAGACCCAGTACTTC. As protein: CASSLRLAGGKQETQYF.

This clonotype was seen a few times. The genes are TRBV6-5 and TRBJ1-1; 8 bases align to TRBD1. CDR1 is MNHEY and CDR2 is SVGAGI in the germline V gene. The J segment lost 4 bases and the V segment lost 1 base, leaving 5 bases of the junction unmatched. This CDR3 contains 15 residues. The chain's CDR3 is CASSYWTGRGTEAFF. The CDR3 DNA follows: TGTGCCAGCAGTTACTGGACAGGGAGGGGCACTGAAGCTTTCTTT.

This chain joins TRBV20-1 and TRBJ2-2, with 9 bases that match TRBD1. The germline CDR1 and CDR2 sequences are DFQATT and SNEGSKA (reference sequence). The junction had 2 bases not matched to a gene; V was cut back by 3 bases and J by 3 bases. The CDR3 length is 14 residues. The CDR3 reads CSASRTGDTGELFF. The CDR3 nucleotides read TGCAGTGCTAGTCGGACAGGGGACACCGGGGAGCTGTTTTTT.

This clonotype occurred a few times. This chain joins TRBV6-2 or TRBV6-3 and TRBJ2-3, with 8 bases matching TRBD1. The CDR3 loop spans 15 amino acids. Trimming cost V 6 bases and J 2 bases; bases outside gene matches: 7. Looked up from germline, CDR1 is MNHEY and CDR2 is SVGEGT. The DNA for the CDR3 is TGTGCCAGCAGGACTTTGGACAGGGTCACAGATACGCAGTATTTT. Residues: CASRTLDRVTDTQYF.

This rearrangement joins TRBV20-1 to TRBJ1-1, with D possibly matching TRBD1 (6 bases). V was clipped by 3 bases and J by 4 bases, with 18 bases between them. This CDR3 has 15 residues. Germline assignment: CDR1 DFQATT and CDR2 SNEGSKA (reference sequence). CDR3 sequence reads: CSASDSGAGGTEAFF. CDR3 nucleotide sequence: TGCAGTGCTAGCGATTCAGGGGCGGGAGGCACTGAAGCTTTCTTT.

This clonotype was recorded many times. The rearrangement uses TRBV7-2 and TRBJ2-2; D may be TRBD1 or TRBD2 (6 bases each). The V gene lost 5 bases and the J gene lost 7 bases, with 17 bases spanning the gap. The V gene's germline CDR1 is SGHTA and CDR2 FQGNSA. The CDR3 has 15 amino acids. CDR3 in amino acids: CASSVQGGPIGELFF. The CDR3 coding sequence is TGTGCCAGCAGCGTACAGGGAGGTCCCATCGGGGAGCTGTTTTTT.

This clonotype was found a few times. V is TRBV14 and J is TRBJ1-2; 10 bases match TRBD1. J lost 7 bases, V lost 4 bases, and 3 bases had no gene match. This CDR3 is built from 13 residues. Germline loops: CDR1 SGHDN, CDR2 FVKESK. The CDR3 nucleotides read TGTGCCAGCAGCCCCGGGACAGGGGCTGGCTACACCTTC. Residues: CASSPGTGAGYTF.

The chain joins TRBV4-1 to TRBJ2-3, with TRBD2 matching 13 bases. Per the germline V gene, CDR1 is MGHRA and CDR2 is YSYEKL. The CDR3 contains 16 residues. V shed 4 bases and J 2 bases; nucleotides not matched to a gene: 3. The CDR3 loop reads CASSPGLAGPTDTQYF. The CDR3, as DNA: TGCGCCAGCAGCCCGGGACTAGCGGGACCCACAGATACGCAGTATTTT.

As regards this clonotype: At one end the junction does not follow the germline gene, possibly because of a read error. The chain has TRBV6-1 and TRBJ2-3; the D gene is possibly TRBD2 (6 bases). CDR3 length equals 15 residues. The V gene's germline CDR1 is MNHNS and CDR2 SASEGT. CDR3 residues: CASTGGGYFPDTQYF. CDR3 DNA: TGTGCCAGCACTGGGGGAGGATACTTCCCAGACACGCAGTATTTT.

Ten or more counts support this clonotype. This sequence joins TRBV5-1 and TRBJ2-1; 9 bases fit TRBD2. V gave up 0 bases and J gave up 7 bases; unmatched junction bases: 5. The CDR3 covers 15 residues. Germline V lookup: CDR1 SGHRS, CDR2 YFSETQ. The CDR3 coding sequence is TGCGCCAGCAGCTTGGAATTAGCGGGGGTAAATGAGCAGTTCTTC. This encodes CASSLELAGVNEQFF.

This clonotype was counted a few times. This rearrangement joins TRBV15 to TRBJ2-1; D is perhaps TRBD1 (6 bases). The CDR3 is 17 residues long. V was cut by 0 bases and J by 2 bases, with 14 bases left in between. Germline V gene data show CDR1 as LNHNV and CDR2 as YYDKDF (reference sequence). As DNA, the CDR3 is TGTGCCACCAGCAGAGATACGGGGACAAACACCTACAATGAGCAGTTCTTC. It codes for CATSRDTGTNTYNEQFF.

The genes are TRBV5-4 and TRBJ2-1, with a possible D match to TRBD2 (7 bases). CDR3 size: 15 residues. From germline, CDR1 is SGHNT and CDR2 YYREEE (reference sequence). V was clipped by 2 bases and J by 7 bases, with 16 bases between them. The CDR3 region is CASSFPGGHVNEQFF. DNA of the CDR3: TGTGCCAGCAGCTTCCCCGGGGGGCATGTGAATGAGCAGTTCTTC.

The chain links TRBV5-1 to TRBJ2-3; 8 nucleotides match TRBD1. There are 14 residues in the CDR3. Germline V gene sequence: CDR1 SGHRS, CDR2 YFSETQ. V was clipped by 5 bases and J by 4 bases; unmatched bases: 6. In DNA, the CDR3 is TGCGCCAGCAGTTCTCTACAGGGGGCAGATACGCAGTATTTT. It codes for CASSSLQGADTQYF. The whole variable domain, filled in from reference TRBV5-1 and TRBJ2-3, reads KAGVTQTPRYLIKTRGQQVTLSCSPISGHRSVSWYQQTPGQGLQFLFEYFSETQRNKGNFPGRFSGRQFSNSRSEMNVSTLELGDSALYLCASSSLQGADTQYFGPGTRLTVL.

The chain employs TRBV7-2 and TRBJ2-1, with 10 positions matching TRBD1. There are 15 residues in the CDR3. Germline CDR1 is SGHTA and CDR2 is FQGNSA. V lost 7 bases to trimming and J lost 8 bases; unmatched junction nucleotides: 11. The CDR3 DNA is TGTGCCAGCAACCACCCGGGACAGGGGTTAGATGAGCAGTTCTTC. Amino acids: CASNHPGQGLDEQFF.

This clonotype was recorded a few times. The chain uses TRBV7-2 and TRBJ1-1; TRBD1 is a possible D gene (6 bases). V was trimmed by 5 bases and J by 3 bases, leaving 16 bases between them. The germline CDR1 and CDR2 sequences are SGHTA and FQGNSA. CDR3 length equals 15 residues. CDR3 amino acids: CASSPQWGPDTEAFF. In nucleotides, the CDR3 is TGTGCCAGCAGCCCCCAATGGGGGCCTGACACTGAAGCTTTCTTT.

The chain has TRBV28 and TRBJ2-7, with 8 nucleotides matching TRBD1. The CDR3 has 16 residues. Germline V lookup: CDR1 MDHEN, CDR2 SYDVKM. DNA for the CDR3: TGTGCCAGCAGTCCAAGACAGGGGAGAGGCCCCTACGGGCAGTACGTC. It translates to CASSPRQGRGPYGQYV.

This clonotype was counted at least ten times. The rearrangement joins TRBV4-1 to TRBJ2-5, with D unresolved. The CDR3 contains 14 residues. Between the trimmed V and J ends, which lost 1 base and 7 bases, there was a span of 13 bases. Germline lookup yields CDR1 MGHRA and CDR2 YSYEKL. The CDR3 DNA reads TGCGCCAGCAGCCAAGGCACATCCGTTGGGACCCAGTACTTC. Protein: CASSQGTSVGTQYF.

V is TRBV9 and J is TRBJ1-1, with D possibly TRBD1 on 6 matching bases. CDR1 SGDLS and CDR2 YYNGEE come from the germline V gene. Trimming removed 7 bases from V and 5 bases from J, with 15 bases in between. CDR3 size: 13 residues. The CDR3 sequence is CASGRGGATEAFF. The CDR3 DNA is TGTGCCAGCGGCCGGGGGGGGGCAACTGAAGCTTTCTTT.

The CDR3 DNA follows: TGTGCCAGCAGCTTAGGGGATGACAGGAAGGGATACTTC. This codes for CASSLGDDRKGYF. This chain connects TRBV7-9 to TRBJ2-4; tentatively, D is TRBD1 (6 bases). The CDR3 is made up of 13 amino acids. Germline loops: CDR1 SEHNR, CDR2 FQNEAQ (reference sequence). Trimming cost V 1 base and J 16 bases, with 17 bases left between them.

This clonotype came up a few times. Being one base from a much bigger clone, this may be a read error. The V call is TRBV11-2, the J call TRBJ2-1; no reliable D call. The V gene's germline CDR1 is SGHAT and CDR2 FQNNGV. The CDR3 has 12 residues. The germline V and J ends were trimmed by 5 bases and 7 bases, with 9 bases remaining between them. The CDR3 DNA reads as TGTGCCAGCAGCCGAGTAGAGAATGAGCAGTTCTTC. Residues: CASSRVENEQFF. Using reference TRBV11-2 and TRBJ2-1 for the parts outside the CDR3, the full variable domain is EAGVAQSPRYKIIEKRQSVAFWCNPISGHATLYWYQQILGQGPKLLIQFQNNGVVDDSQLPKDRFSAERLKGVDSTLKIQPAKLEDSAVYLCASSRVENEQFFGPGTRLTVL.

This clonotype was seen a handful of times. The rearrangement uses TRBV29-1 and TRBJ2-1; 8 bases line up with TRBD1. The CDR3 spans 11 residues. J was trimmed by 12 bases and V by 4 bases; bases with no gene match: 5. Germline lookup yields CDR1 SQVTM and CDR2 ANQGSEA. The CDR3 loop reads CSVGRGQWQFF. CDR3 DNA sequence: TGCAGCGTTGGCAGGGGGCAGTGGCAGTTCTTC.